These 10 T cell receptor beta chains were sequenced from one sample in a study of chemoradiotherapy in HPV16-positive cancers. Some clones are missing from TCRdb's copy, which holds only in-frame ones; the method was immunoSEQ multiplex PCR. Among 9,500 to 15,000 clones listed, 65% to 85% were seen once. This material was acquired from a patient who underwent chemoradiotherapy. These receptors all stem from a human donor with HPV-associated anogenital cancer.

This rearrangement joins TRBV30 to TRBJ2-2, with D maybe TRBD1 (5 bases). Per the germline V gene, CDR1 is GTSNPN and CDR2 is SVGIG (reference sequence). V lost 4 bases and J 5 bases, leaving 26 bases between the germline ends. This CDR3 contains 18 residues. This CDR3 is CAWNPRLYRFDPTGELFF. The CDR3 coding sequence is TGTGCCTGGAACCCCCGGCTCTACAGGTTTGACCCGACCGGGGAGCTGTTTTTT.

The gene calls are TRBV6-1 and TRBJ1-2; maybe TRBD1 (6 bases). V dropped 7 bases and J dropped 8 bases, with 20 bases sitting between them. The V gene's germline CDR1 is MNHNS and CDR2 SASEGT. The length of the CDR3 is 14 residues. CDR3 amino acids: CASTPGVGAGGYTF. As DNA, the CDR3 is TGTGCCAGCACCCCAGGGGTTGGGGCTGGCGGCTACACCTTC.

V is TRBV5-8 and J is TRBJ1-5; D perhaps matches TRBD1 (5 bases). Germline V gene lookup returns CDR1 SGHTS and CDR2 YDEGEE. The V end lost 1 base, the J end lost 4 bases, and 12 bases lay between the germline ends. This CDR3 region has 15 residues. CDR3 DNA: TGTGCCAGCAGCTTGCCCCTCGGGACGAATCAGCCCCAGCATTTT. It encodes CASSLPLGTNQPQHF. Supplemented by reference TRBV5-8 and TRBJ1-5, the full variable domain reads EAGVTQSPTHLIKTRGQQATLRCSPISGHTSVYWYQQALGLGLQFLLWYDEGEERNRGNFPPRFSGRQFPNYSSELNVNALELEDSALYLCASSLPLGTNQPQHFGDGTRLSIL.

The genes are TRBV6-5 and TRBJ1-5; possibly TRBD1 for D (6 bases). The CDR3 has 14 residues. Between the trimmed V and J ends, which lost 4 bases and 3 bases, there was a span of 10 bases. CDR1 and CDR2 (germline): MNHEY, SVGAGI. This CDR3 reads CASSSTGVNQPQHF. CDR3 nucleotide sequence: TGTGCCAGCAGTTCGACAGGAGTCAATCAGCCCCAGCATTTT.

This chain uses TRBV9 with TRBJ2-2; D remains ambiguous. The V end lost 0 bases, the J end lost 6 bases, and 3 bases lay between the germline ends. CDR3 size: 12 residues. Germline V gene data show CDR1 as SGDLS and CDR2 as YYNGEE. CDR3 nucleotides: TGTGCCAGCAGCGTAGAGCCCGGGGAGCTGTTTTTT. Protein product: CASSVEPGELFF. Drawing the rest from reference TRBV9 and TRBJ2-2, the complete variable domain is DSGVTQTPKHLITATGQRVTLRCSPRSGDLSVYWYQQSLDQGLQFLIQYYNGEERAKGNILERFSAQQFPDLHSELNLSSLELGDSALYFCASSVEPGELFFGEGSRLTVL.

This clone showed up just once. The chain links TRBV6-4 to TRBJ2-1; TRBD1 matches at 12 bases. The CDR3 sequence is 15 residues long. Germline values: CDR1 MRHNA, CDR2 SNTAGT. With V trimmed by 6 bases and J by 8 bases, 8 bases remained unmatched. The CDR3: CASSNTGTGGDEQFF. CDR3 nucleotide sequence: TGTGCCAGCAGCAATACCGGGACAGGGGGCGATGAGCAGTTCTTC.

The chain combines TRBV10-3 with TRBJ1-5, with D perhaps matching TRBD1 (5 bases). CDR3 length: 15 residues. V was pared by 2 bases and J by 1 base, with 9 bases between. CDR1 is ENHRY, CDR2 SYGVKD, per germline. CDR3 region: CAISEVSGSNQPQHF. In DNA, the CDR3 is TGTGCCATCAGTGAGGTATCAGGGAGCAATCAGCCCCAGCATTTT.

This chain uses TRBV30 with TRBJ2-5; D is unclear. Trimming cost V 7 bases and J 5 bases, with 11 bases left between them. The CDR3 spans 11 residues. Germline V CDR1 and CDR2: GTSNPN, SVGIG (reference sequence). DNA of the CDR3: TGTGCCTACCAAACCGGGGAGACCCAGTACTTC. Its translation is CAYQTGETQYF.

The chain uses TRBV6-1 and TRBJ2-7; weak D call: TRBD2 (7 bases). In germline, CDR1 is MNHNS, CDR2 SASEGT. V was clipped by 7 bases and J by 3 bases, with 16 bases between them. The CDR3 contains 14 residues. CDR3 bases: TGTGCCAGCACCGAGGGGGGGGACGTCTACGAGCAGTACTTC. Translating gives CASTEGGDVYEQYF.

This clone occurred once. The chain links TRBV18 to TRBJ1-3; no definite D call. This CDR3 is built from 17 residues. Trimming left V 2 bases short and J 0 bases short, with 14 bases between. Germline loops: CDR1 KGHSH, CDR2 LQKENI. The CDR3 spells CASSPATPSSSGNTIYF. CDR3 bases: TGTGCCAGCTCACCAGCGACCCCCTCTTCCTCTGGAAACACCATATATTTT.